The TCR beta chain under discussion was sequenced for a study of T cell responses to AZD1222 COVID-19 vaccine. About the research overall: Whether given at about 4 or about 12 weeks, second doses were pooled. Findings and limits, study-wide: All repertoire sampling was performed exclusively after the peak T cell response. Spike was spanned by vaccine-associated CD4 TCRs, with dominance at 160-218 and 743-854. The study found Spike-specific TCR breadth and depth rose after two AZD1222 doses.

Only in-frame clones appear in the TCRdb table, and some are missing; sequencing was by immunoSEQ multiplex PCR. Of 95,000 to 150,000 clones listed, around 92% are singletons. About this clone: What it binds is not known.

Germline CDR1 is SGHAT and CDR2 is FQNNGV. The CDR3 sequence is 12 residues long. V shed 5 bases and J shed 5 bases, with 9 bases lying between them. This receptor was taken from an adult in good health. This chain connects TRBV11-2 to TRBJ2-5; D gene ambiguous. The sequencing used peripheral blood, collected on day 0 of AZD1222 vaccination. DNA of the CDR3: TGTGCCAGCAGCCGGCCCGCTGAGACCCAGTACTTC. Amino acid sequence: CASSRPAETQYF.